This is a list of T cell receptor beta chains from one sample in a study of cytomegalovirus exposure and HLA in healthy donors. TCRdb's copy holds only in-frame clones and misses some; the assay was immunoSEQ multiplex PCR. Of 90,000 to 110,000 clones in the sample, under 85% were seen once. The sequenced material came from PBMCs. The receptors shown here come from a man under 40 in good health and CMV-seronegative. CDR3s include the opening cysteine and the closing phenylalanine or tryptophan. Each record gives: J gene, V gene, clone size, D gene, CDR3 protein, CDR3 DNA. A D gene is named only where the DNA matches it firmly. Rows may omit the clone size; those that give it use once, few, many or a size class.

>TRBJ2-7|TRBV5-8|many|-
CASSLGSGAGSYEQYF
TGTGCCAGCAGCTTGGGTTCCGGTGCCGGTTCATACGAGCAGTACTTC
>TRBJ2-1|TRBV4-3|-|TRBD2
CASSQDPGTSGSGEQFF
TGCGCCAGCAGCCAAGACCCGGGGACTAGCGGGTCAGGGGAGCAGTTCTTC
>TRBJ2-6|TRBV7-2|-|TRBD1
CASSSAGGGFSGANVLTF
TGTGCCAGCAGTTCCGCAGGGGGTGGTTTCTCTGGGGCCAACGTCCTGACTTTC
>TRBJ2-1|TRBV9|-|TRBD1
CASSSGQAAYNEQFF
TGTGCCAGCAGCTCTGGACAGGCCGCATACAATGAGCAGTTCTTC
>TRBJ1-1|TRBV19|-|TRBD1
CASSLRQGEMNTEAFF
TGTGCCAGTAGTTTGAGACAGGGGGAAATGAACACTGAAGCTTTCTTT
>TRBJ2-7|TRBV6-1|few|-
CASSPSYSRAYEQYF
TGTGCCAGCTCTCCTAGCTACTCGCGGGCCTACGAGCAGTACTTC
>TRBJ2-1|TRBV4-3|once|TRBD2
CASSQDLRGGLNEQFF
TGCGCCAGCAGCCAAGATTTGCGGGGGGGCCTCAATGAGCAGTTCTTC
>TRBJ2-5|TRBV2|-|-
CASKGDLGGETQYF
TGTGCCAGCAAAGGAGACCTCGGAGGAGAGACCCAGTACTTC
>TRBJ1-4|TRBV25-1|-|TRBD1
CASSEYTGATNEKLFF
TGTGCCAGCAGTGAATATACAGGGGCAACTAATGAAAAACTGTTTTTT
>TRBJ2-1|TRBV5-1|-|TRBD1
CASSSTGDYNEQFF
TGCGCCAGCAGCTCTACAGGGGACTACAATGAGCAGTTCTTC
>TRBJ2-7|TRBV7-2|-|TRBD2
CASSSPTHGLAAFYEQYF
TGTGCCAGCAGCTCCCCAACCCATGGACTAGCGGCATTCTACGAGCAGTACTTC
>TRBJ2-1|TRBV6-6|-|TRBD2
CASSYPLAGGPGEQFF
TGTGCCAGCAGTTACCCCCTAGCGGGAGGGCCGGGTGAGCAGTTCTTC
>TRBJ2-6|TRBV27|-|-
CASGVSGANVLTF
TGTGCCAGCGGAGTTTCGGGGGCCAACGTCCTGACTTTC
>TRBJ2-7|TRBV29-1|-|TRBD2
CSITSGRGSYEQYF
TGCAGCATAACTAGCGGGAGAGGCTCCTACGAGCAGTACTTC
>TRBJ1-2|TRBV28|-|-
CASINYGSYGYTF
TGTGCCAGCATCAACTATGGAAGCTATGGCTACACCTTC
>TRBJ1-2|TRBV29-1|-|-
CSVEVHSNYGYTF
TGCAGCGTTGAAGTGCACAGTAACTATGGCTACACCTTC
>TRBJ1-1|TRBV10-1|-|-
CASSTGTTEAFF
TGCGCCAGCAGTACAGGGACCACTGAAGCTTTCTTT
>TRBJ1-6|TRBV6-5|medium-sized|-
CASSRDSWNSPLHF
TGTGCCAGCAGCCGTGACAGTTGGAATTCACCCCTCCACTTT
>TRBJ2-6|TRBV29-1|few|-
CSVSISGANVLTF
TGCAGCGTTTCAATCTCTGGGGCCAACGTCCTGACTTTC
>TRBJ2-1|TRBV19|-|-
CASSPPGSEQFF
TGTGCCAGTAGTCCTCCGGGGAGTGAGCAGTTCTTC
>TRBJ1-2|TRBV28|-|-
CASSIDTGSGYTF
TGTGCCAGCAGTATAGATACAGGGAGCGGCTACACCTTC
>TRBJ1-5|TRBV7-9|-|TRBD1
CASSQGGDRGGLGQPQHF
TGTGCCAGCAGCCAGGGGGGGGACAGGGGAGGCCTCGGGCAGCCCCAGCATTTT
>TRBJ2-4|TRBV28|-|-
CASTPQSQGPYF
TGTGCCAGCACTCCACAGTCACAGGGACCTTACTTC
>TRBJ2-1|TRBV7-8|once|-
CASSRARGSYNEQFF
TGTGCCAGCAGCCGAGCCCGGGGATCCTACAATGAGCAGTTCTTC
>TRBJ2-2|TRBV7-3|-|TRBD1
CASSRDRYTGELFF
TGTGCCAGCAGCAGGGACAGGTACACCGGGGAGCTGTTTTTT
>TRBJ1-1|TRBV4-3|-|-
CASSQDRQGNTEAFF
TGCGCCAGCAGCCAAGATCGGCAGGGGAACACTGAAGCTTTCTTT
>TRBJ2-5|TRBV5-1|-|-
CASSLEEYQETQYF
TGCGCCAGCAGCTTGGAAGAGTACCAAGAGACCCAGTACTTC
>TRBJ1-4|TRBV5-1|few|TRBD1
CASSLAGTGSEKLFF
TGCGCCAGCAGCTTGGCCGGGACAGGGTCTGAAAAACTGTTTTTT
>TRBJ1-1|TRBV6-1|-|TRBD1
CASSDYGAGGTEAFF
TGTGCCAGCAGTGACTACGGGGCAGGGGGCACTGAAGCTTTCTTT
>TRBJ2-7|TRBV28|-|-
CASSFSGRTVTYEQYF
TGTGCCAGCAGTTTTTCGGGGCGGACAGTCACCTACGAGCAGTACTTC
>TRBJ1-5|TRBV4-3|-|-
CASSQDGGSQPQHF
TGCGCCAGCAGCCAAGATGGGGGGAGTCAGCCCCAGCATTTT
>TRBJ2-5|TRBV6-1|-|TRBD1
CASSVTGGAETQYF
TGTGCCAGCAGCGTGACAGGGGGCGCGGAGACCCAGTACTTC
>TRBJ2-5|TRBV5-1|once|TRBD2
CASTFGGSGGGETQYF
TGCGCCAGCACCTTCGGGGGAAGCGGGGGGGGAGAGACCCAGTACTTC
>TRBJ2-1|TRBV7-9|-|TRBD2
CASRPTSGGDNEQFF
TGTGCCAGCAGACCCACTAGCGGGGGGGATAATGAGCAGTTCTTC
>TRBJ1-4|TRBV19|-|TRBD1
CASSTRTGTVNEKLFF
TGTGCCAGTAGTACCCGAACCGGGACAGTGAATGAAAAACTGTTTTTT
>TRBJ1-2|TRBV30|-|-
CAWSVSGPRSNYGYTF
TGTGCCTGGAGTGTATCAGGGCCCCGATCTAACTATGGCTACACCTTC
>TRBJ2-7|TRBV30|few|-
CAWSDPLGSYEQYF
TGTGCCTGGAGCGATCCTCTCGGCTCCTACGAGCAGTACTTC
>TRBJ2-3|TRBV20-1|-|-
CSATSEDTQYF
TGCAGTGCTACATCCGAGGATACGCAGTATTTT
>TRBJ2-7|TRBV28|-|TRBD1
CASSIPGQGSYEQYF
TGTGCCAGCAGTATACCGGGACAGGGTTCCTACGAGCAGTACTTC
>TRBJ2-7|TRBV9|-|TRBD2
CASSSPSGPYEQYF
TGTGCCAGCAGCAGCCCTAGCGGGCCCTACGAGCAGTACTTC
>TRBJ2-7|TRBV6-5|few|TRBD2
CASRLAGGEQYF
TGTGCCAGCAGACTGGCGGGGGGCGAGCAGTACTTC
>TRBJ2-1|TRBV7-9|once|-
CASSPPGWSYNEQFF
TGTGCCAGCAGCCCACCAGGGTGGTCCTACAATGAGCAGTTCTTC
>TRBJ1-5|TRBV7-8|-|TRBD1
CACGQGWELYEPQHF
TGTGCCTGCGGACAGGGATGGGAATTATATGAGCCCCAGCATTTT
>TRBJ1-1|TRBV28|-|-
CASSPVQGRGLNTEAFF
TGTGCCAGCAGTCCCGTCCAGGGAAGGGGCCTGAACACTGAAGCTTTCTTT
>TRBJ2-7|TRBV6-1|-|-
CASSTRTVQYEQYF
TGTGCCAGCAGTACCCGGACAGTACAGTACGAGCAGTACTTC
>TRBJ2-2|TRBV5-1|-|TRBD2
CASSLDTAGGVGELFF
TGCGCCAGCAGCTTGGATACAGCGGGAGGAGTTGGGGAGTTGTTTTTT
>TRBJ2-1|TRBV30|-|-
CAWSTYEQFF
TGTGCCTGGAGTACTTATGAGCAGTTCTTC
>TRBJ1-5|TRBV30|once|-
CAWSRRGISNQPQHF
TGTGCCTGGAGTCGACGGGGGATTAGCAATCAGCCCCAGCATTTT
>TRBJ2-7|TRBV10-3|-|-
CAISAAGTYEQYF
TGTGCCATCAGTGCCGCAGGAACCTACGAGCAGTACTTC
>TRBJ1-4|TRBV30|-|-
CAWGPATNEKLFF
TGTGCCTGGGGGCCGGCAACTAATGAAAAACTGTTTTTT
>TRBJ1-2|TRBV4-1|-|-
CASHTRRGPNYGYTF
TGCGCCAGCCATACAAGGAGGGGACCTAACTATGGCTACACCTTC
>TRBJ1-2|TRBV9|-|-
CASSPGPDSYGYTF
TGTGCCAGCAGCCCAGGCCCCGATTCCTATGGCTACACCTTC
>TRBJ2-7|TRBV19|few|TRBD1
CASTDGQGSSYEQYF
TGTGCCAGTACCGACGGACAGGGAAGCTCCTACGAGCAGTACTTC
>TRBJ1-2|TRBV18|-|-
CASLNTGMGYGYTF
TGTGCCAGCCTGAACACGGGGATGGGCTATGGCTACACCTTC
>TRBJ1-1|TRBV6-4|-|-
CARQRPQGPELEAFF
TGTGCCAGACAACGACCCCAGGGGCCCGAACTTGAAGCTTTCTTT